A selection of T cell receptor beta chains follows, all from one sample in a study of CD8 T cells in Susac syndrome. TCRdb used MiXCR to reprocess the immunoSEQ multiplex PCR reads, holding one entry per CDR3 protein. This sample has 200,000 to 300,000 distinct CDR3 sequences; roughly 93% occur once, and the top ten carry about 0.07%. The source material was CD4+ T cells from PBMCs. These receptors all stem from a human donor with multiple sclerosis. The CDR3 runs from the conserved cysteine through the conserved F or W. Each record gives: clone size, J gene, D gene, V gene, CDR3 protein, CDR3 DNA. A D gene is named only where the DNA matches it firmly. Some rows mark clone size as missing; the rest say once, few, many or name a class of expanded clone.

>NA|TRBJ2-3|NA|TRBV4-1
CASSQVGRGSTDTQYF
TGCGCCAGCAGCCAAGTGGGGCGGGGATCCACAGATACGCAGTATTTT
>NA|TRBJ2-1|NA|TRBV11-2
CASSPAGMYNEQFF
TGTGCCAGCAGCCCAGCCGGGATGTACAATGAGCAGTTCTTC
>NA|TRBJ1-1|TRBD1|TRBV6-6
CASSNSGGRNTEAFF
TGTGCCAGCAGTAACTCAGGGGGCCGGAACACTGAAGCTTTCTTT
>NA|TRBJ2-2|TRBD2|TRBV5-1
CASSTTSGDTGELFF
TGCGCCAGCAGCACGACTAGCGGGGACACCGGGGAGCTGTTTTTT
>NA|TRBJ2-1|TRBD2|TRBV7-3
CASSPLAGWNNEQFF
TGTGCCAGCAGCCCCCTAGCGGGGTGGAACAATGAGCAGTTCTTC
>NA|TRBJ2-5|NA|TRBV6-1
CASSEDLGGGETQYF
TGTGCCAGCAGTGAAGATCTCGGGGGTGGTGAGACCCAGTACTTC
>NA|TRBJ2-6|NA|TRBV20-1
CSALDRIHSGANVLTF
TGCAGTGCATTAGACAGAATCCACTCTGGGGCCAACGTCCTGACTTTC
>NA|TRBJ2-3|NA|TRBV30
CAHGIDTQYF
TGTGCCCACGGGATAGATACGCAGTATTTT
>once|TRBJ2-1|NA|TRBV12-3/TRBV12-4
CASSHKGSPTRYEQFF
TGTGCCAGCAGTCATAAGGGGAGCCCAACGAGGTATGAGCAGTTCTTC
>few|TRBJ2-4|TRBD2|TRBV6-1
CASRTSSDIQYF
TGTGCCAGCCGGACTAGCAGTGACATTCAGTACTTC
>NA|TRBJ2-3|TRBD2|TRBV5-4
CASSLGRSSGRTDTQYF
TGTGCCAGCAGCTTGGGGAGGTCTAGCGGGAGGACAGATACGCAGTATTTT
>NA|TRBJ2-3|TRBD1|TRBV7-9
CASSAHRGGTDTQYF
TGTGCCAGCAGCGCCCACAGGGGCGGCACAGATACGCAGTATTTT
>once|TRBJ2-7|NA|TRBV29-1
CSVVRGAPYEQYF
TGCAGCGTTGTACGGGGGGCCCCCTACGAGCAGTACTTC
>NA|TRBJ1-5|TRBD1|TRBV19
CASYDRAGSNQPQHF
TGTGCCAGTTATGACAGGGCGGGAAGCAATCAGCCCCAGCATTTT
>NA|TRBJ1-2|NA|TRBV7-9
CASSRMGRDRYGYTF
TGTGCCAGCAGCCGCATGGGCAGGGACCGCTATGGCTACACCTTC
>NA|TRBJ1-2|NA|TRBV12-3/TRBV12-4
CASSLGSGSKGYTF
TGTGCCAGCAGTTTAGGATCGGGGAGTAAAGGCTACACCTTC
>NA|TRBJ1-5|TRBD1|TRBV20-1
CSASEARGTEPQHF
TGCAGTGCGTCTGAGGCCAGGGGGACGGAGCCCCAGCATTTT
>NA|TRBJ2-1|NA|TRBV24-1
CATSNVGGNEQFF
TGTGCCACCTCGAATGTAGGGGGTAATGAGCAGTTCTTC
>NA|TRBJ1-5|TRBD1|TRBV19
CASSIGQGRNQPQHF
TGTGCCAGTAGTATCGGACAGGGTCGCAATCAGCCCCAGCATTTT
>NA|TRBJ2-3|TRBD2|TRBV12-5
CASGLVTSGTDTQYF
TGTGCTAGTGGTTTGGTAACTAGCGGCACAGATACGCAGTATTTT
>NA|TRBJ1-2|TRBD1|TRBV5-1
CASSSPGTGVPNSHYGYTF
TGCGCCAGCAGCTCCCCCGGGACAGGGGTTCCCAATTCGCACTATGGCTACACCTTC
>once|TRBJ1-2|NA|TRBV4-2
CASSQDQTDGNYGYTF
TGTGCCAGCAGCCAAGATCAAACGGACGGAAACTATGGCTACACCTTC
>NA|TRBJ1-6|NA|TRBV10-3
CATTRDVDSPLHF
TGTGCCACCACCCGGGATGTGGATTCACCCCTCCACTTT
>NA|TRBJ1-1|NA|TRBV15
CATSIYSGVSTEAFF
TGTGCCACCAGCATTTACTCAGGGGTTAGCACTGAAGCTTTCTTT
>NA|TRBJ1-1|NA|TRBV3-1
CASSHRGGRNTEAFF
TGTGCCAGCAGCCATCGGGGAGGGCGGAACACTGAAGCTTTCTTT
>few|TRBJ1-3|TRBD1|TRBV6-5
CASSYQGAGNTIYF
TGTGCCAGCAGTTATCAGGGGGCTGGAAACACCATATATTTT
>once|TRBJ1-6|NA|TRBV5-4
CASRLGGSSPLHF
TGTGCCAGCAGGTTGGGGGGGAGTTCACCCCTCCACTTT
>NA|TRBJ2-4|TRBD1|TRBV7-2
CASSSGTGPNIQYF
TGTGCCAGCAGCTCCGGGACAGGGCCAAACATTCAGTACTTC
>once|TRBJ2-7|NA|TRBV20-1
CSASGQAGEQYF
TGCAGTGCTAGCGGGCAGGCAGGCGAGCAGTACTTC
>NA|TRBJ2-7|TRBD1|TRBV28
CASSFPNTGDEQYF
TGTGCCAGCAGTTTCCCTAACACAGGGGACGAGCAGTACTTC
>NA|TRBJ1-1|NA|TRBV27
CASSFRGAENTEAFF
TGTGCCAGCAGTTTTCGGGGGGCGGAGAACACTGAAGCTTTCTTT
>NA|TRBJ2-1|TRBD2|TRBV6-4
CASSTLAGVSNEQFF
TGTGCCAGCAGCACCCTAGCGGGAGTCTCCAATGAGCAGTTCTTC
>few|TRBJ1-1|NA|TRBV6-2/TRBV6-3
CASSPMNTEAFF
TGTGCCAGCAGCCCTATGAACACTGAAGCTTTCTTT
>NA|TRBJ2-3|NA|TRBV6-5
CASSPGSVLVDTQYF
TGTGCCAGCAGCCCGGGGAGTGTTTTGGTAGATACGCAGTATTTT
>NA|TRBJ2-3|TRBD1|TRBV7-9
CASSLAGTGTTDTQYF
TGTGCCAGCAGCTTAGCCGGGACAGGGACCACAGATACGCAGTATTTT
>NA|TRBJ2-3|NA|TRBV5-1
CASSLVGSPPDTQYF
TGCGCCAGCAGCTTGGTCGGTTCGCCTCCAGATACGCAGTATTTT
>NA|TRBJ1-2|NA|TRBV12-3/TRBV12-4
CASSPPGFRNGAYTF
TGTGCCAGCAGCCCCCCGGGTTTTCGGAACGGTGCTTACACCTTC
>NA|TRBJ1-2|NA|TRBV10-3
CAISGTAENYGYTF
TGTGCCATCAGTGGGACAGCGGAGAACTATGGCTACACCTTC
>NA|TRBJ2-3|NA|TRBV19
CASSPARDTQYF
TGTGCCAGTAGTCCAGCTAGGGATACGCAGTATTTT
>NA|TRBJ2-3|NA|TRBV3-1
CASSRDWGTDTQYF
TGTGCCAGCAGCCGGGACTGGGGCACAGATACGCAGTATTTT
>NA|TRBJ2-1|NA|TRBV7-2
CASSPQSQRSYNEQFF
TGTGCCAGCAGCCCCCAGTCCCAAAGGTCCTACAATGAGCAGTTCTTC
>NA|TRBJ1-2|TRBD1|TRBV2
CASSARQGVGGYTF
TGTGCCAGCAGTGCTAGGCAGGGGGTCGGTGGCTACACCTTC
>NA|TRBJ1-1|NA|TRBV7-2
CASSRRTAGTFF
TGTGCCAGCAGCCGACGGACAGCGGGAACTTTCTTT
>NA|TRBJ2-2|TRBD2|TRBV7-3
CASSLKGLAGTGELFF
TGTGCCAGCAGCTTAAAGGGACTAGCGGGAACCGGGGAGCTGTTTTTT
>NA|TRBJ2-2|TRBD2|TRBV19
CASSPTSANTGELFF
TGTGCCAGTAGCCCCACTAGCGCGAACACCGGGGAGCTGTTTTTT
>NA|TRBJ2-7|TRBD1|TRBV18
CASSLARDRTYEQYF
TGTGCCAGCTCATTAGCCCGGGACAGGACCTACGAGCAGTACTTC
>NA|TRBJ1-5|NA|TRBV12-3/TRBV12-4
CASSLQGGQPQHF
TGTGCCAGCAGTTTACAGGGCGGTCAGCCCCAGCATTTT
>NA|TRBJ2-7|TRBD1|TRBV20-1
CSAEDGTAYEQYF
TGCAGTGCCGAGGATGGGACAGCATACGAGCAGTACTTC
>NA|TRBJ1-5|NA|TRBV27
CASRASPRQTNQPQHF
TGTGCCAGCAGAGCCTCTCCGAGACAGACTAATCAGCCCCAGCATTTT
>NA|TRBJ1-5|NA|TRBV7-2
CASSSASINQPQHF
TGTGCCAGCAGCTCGGCCAGCATCAATCAGCCCCAGCATTTT
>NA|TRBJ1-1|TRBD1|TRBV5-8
CASSSGQWLNTEAFF
TGTGCCAGCAGCTCGGGACAGTGGCTGAACACTGAAGCTTTCTTT
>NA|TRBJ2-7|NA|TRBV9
CASSRGLAGHEQYF
TGTGCCAGCAGCCGAGGGTTGGCGGGACACGAGCAGTACTTC
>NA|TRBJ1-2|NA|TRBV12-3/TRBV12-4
CASSLAQLYGYTF
TGTGCCAGCAGTTTAGCACAGCTCTATGGCTACACCTTC
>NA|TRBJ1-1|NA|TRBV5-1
CASRDGNTEAFF
TGCGCCAGCAGGGACGGGAACACTGAAGCTTTCTTT
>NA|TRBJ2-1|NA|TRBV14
CASSQVTVYNEQFF
TGTGCCAGCAGCCAAGTAACAGTTTACAATGAGCAGTTCTTC